This T cell receptor (beta chain) appears in the sequencing data of a study of radiotherapy plus CTLA-4 blockade in lung cancer. The CDR3 extends over 16 amino acids. Germline lookup yields CDR1 SGDLS and CDR2 YYNGEE. Trimming cost V 3 bases and J 5 bases; bases outside gene matches: 6. Broader study findings: The best predictor of response was reported to be early blood T cell clone dynamics, with interferon-beta. The study found tumor-derived TCR clones expanded in blood after radiotherapy plus ipilimumab.

Here immunoSEQ multiplex PCR was the method, and the copy in TCRdb shows in-frame clones only, minus some. The sample carries approximately 97,000 clones, about 83% recorded once. This clone appeared a single time. Its target is unknown. The sample was peripheral blood, taken from a patient treated with radiotherapy plus ipilimumab. This chain connects TRBV9 to TRBJ2-5; 14 nucleotides agree with TRBD2. This sequence originates from a human donor with non-small cell lung cancer who had stable disease on radiotherapy plus ipilimumab. CDR3 sequence reads: CASSAPGLAGGETQYF. DNA of the CDR3: TGTGCCAGCAGCGCCCCAGGACTAGCGGGAGGCGAGACCCAGTACTTC.